The 6 T cell receptor beta chains in this list originate from one sample, sequenced in a study of T cell changes during pregnancy in multiple sclerosis (dated by TCRdb to about 2019). The receptor library was made with the immunoSEQ multiplex PCR assay. TCRdb stores this immuneACCESS table with in-frame sequences only. Part of the clones is absent; in the studies checked, under half of the shortfall reflects unresolved V genes, and no reason is known for the rest. The sample table contains about 70,000 clones; only one count was recorded for more than 80% of them. The top ten hold 1% to 1.5% of the sample. This sample comprised peripheral blood, obtained in the third trimester of pregnancy. The receptor set was obtained from a female donor with multiple sclerosis, enrolled in a pregnancy study.

This clone has more than one count but fewer than ten. The V and J genes are TRBV7-9 and TRBJ1-1, with 11 bases aligning to TRBD1. This CDR3 is built from 14 residues. Trimming at V came to 6 bases and at J to 6 bases, leaving 6 bases not matched to a gene. Germline values: CDR1 SEHNR, CDR2 FQNEAQ (reference sequence). CDR3 loop: CASSWDRGTAEAFF. CDR3 nucleotides: TGTGCCAGCAGTTGGGACAGGGGGACTGCTGAAGCTTTCTTT.

The chain has TRBV28 and TRBJ1-1; 8 bases line up with TRBD1. Looked up from germline, CDR1 is MDHEN and CDR2 is SYDVKM. J gave up 9 bases and V 2 bases, and 11 bases lay outside the gene matches. The CDR3 runs to 15 residues. The DNA for the CDR3 is TGTGCCAGCAGTTTAAGCCCCGACAGGGGTTCAAAAGCTTTCTTT. It specifies CASSLSPDRGSKAFF.

The CDR3 sequence: CASSLNGGVGDTQYF. CDR3 bases: TGTGCCAGCAGCTTAAACGGCGGGGTGGGAGATACGCAGTATTTT. This chain connects TRBV7-3 to TRBJ2-3, with D maybe TRBD2 (6 bases). CDR1 and CDR2 from the germline V gene are SGHTA and FQGTGA. V lost 1 base, J lost 5 bases, and 13 bases lay in between. This CDR3 contains 15 residues.

The chain is built from TRBV7-2 and TRBJ2-7; TRBD1 is a possible D gene (6 bases). CDR3 size: 14 residues. Germline V gene data show CDR1 as SGHTA and CDR2 as FQGNSA. V dropped 3 bases and J dropped 5 bases, with 14 bases sitting between them. As DNA, the CDR3 is TGTGCCAGCAGCTTGGACAGTAGTTCCGACGAGCAGTACTTC. Translated: CASSLDSSSDEQYF.

The V and J genes are TRBV6-1 and TRBJ1-3, with TRBD1 matching 7 bases. Unmatched junction bases numbered 7, after V lost 4 bases and J lost 4 bases. The CDR3 loop spans 15 amino acids. Germline assignment: CDR1 MNHNS and CDR2 SASEGT. The CDR3 DNA reads TGTGCCAGCAGTGCCTTGACAGGGTACGGAAACACCATATATTTT. Translating it yields CASSALTGYGNTIYF.

The chain has TRBV20-1 and TRBJ2-5; D uncertain. The ends were cut back, 1 base at V and 5 bases at J, with 5 bases in the middle. CDR3 size: 11 residues. Looked up from germline, CDR1 is DFQATT and CDR2 is SNEGSKA (reference sequence). The CDR3 protein is CSARVVETQYF. CDR3 DNA: TGCAGTGCTAGAGTCGTTGAGACCCAGTACTTC.